Reported below is one T cell receptor (beta chain). Its antigen is currently unknown. All donors qualified as healthy HIV-negative adults and had experienced no recent acute infections or vaccinations. The data belong to a study of shared clonotypes between healthy human individuals. Study-wide points: Relative to clonotypes present in all four donors, those not shared had lower generation probabilities. How much donors shared clonotypes was expected to be affected by sequencing depth.

The sorted-subset replicate PCRs were given approximately 190 ng DNA, which is some 29,000 T cell genomes. Measured with immunoSEQ multiplex PCR; TCRdb has only the in-frame clones, and not every one. The table lists approximately 1.4 million clones, 95% to 99% of them singletons, with about 0.42% in the top ten. The sequencing sample was made of naive CD4+ T cells sorted from blood. Regarding subset: CD45RA+ positively selected. The clonotype was recovered from a man aged 30 to 39 in good health.

CDR3 bases: TGTGCCAGCAGCTCTCCATTAGGGGACAGGGGCGGCACTGAAGCTTTCTTT. This encodes CASSSPLGDRGGTEAFF. This rearrangement joins TRBV5-4 to TRBJ1-1; 10 bases map to TRBD1. CDR1 and CDR2 (germline): SGHNT, YYREEE (reference sequence). The CDR3 covers 17 residues. J was trimmed by 4 bases and V by 3 bases; bases with no gene match: 12.